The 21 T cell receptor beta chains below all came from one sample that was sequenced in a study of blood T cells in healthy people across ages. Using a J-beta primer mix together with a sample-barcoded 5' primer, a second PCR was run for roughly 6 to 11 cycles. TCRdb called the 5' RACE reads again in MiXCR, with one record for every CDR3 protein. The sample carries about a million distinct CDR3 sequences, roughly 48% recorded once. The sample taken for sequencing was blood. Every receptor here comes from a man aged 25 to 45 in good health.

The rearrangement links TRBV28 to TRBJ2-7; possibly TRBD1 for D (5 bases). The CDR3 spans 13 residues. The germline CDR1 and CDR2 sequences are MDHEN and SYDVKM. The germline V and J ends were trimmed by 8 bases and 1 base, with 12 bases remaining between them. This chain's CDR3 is CASHLQGSYEQYF. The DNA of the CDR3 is TGTGCCAGCCACCTCCAGGGATCCTACGAGCAGTACTTC.

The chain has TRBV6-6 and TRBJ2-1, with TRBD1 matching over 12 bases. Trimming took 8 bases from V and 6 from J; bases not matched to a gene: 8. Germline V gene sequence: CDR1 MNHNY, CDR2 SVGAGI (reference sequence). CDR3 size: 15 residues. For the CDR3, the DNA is TGTGCCAGCCATAAAACGGGACAGGGGGCCAATGAGCAGTTCTTC. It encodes CASHKTGQGANEQFF.

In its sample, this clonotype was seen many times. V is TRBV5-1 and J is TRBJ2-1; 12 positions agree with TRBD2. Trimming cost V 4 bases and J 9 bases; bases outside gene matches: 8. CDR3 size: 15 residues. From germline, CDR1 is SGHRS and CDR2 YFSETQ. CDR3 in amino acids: CASSGSSGGATEQFF. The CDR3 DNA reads TGCGCCAGCAGCGGTTCTAGCGGGGGGGCCACTGAGCAGTTCTTC.

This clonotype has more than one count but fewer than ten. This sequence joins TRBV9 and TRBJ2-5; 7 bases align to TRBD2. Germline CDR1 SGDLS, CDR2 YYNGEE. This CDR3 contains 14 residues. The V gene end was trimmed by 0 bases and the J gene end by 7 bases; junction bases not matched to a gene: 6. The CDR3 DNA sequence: TGTGCCAGCAGCGTAGGACTAGCTACCGGGACCCAGTACTTC. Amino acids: CASSVGLATGTQYF.

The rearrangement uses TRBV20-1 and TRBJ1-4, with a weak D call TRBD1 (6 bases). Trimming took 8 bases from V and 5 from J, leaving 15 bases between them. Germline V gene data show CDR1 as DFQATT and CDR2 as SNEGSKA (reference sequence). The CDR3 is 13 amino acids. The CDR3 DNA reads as TGCAGTACCACGGACAGTGCGAATGAAAAACTGTTTTTT. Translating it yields CSTTDSANEKLFF.

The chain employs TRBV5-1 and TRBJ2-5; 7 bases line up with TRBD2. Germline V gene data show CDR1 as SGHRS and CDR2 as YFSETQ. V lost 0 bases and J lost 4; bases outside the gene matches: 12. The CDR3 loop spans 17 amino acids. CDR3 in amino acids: CASSLEFGVGGGETQYF. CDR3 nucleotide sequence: TGCGCCAGCAGCTTGGAATTTGGTGTCGGCGGGGGAGAGACCCAGTACTTC.

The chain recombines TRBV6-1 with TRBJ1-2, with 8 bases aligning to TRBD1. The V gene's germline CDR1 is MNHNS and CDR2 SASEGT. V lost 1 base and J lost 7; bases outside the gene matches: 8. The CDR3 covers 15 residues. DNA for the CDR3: TGTGCCAGCAGTGAAGTTACGGGACAGGATCGTGGCTACACCTTC. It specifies CASSEVTGQDRGYTF.

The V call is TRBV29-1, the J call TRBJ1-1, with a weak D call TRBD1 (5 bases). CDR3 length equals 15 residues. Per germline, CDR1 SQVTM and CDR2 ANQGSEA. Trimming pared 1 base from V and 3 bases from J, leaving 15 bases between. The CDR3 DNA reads TGCAGCGTTGAAGTAACAGGCCCAAGGGACACTGAAGCTTTCTTT. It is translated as CSVEVTGPRDTEAFF. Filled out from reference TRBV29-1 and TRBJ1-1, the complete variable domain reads SAVISQKPSRDICQRGTSLTIQCQVDSQVTMMFWYRQQPGQSLTLIATANQGSEATYESGFVIDKFPISRPNLTFSTLTVSNMSPEDSSIYLCSVEVTGPRDTEAFFGQGTRLTVV.

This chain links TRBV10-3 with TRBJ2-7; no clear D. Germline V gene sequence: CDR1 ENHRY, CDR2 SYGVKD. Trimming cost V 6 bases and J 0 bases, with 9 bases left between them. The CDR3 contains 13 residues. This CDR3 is CAISSTGSYEQYF. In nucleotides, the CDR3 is TGTGCCATCAGCTCCACCGGCTCCTACGAGCAGTACTTC.

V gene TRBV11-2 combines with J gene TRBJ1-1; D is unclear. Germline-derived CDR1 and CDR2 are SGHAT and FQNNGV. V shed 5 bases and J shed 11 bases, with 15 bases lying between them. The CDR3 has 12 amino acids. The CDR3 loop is CASSGSGPRAFF. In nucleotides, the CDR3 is TGTGCCAGCAGCGGCTCCGGGCCTAGGGCTTTCTTT. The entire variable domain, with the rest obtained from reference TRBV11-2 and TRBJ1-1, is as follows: EAGVAQSPRYKIIEKRQSVAFWCNPISGHATLYWYQQILGQGPKLLIQFQNNGVVDDSQLPKDRFSAERLKGVDSTLKIQPAKLEDSAVYLCASSGSGPRAFFGQGTRLTVV.

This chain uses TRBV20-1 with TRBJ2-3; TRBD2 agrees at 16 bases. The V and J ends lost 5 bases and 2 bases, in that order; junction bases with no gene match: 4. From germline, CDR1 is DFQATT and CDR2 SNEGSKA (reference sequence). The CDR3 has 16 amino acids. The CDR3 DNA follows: TGCAGTGCTGGGACTAGCGGGAGGGGGCACACAGATACGCAGTATTTT. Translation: CSAGTSGRGHTDTQYF.

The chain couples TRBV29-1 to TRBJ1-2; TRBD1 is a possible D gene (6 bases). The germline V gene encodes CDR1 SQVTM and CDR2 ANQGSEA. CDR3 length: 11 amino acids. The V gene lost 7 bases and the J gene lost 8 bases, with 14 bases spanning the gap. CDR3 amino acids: CSARGGDGYTF. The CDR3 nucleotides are TGCAGCGCCCGAGGGGGGGACGGCTACACCTTC.

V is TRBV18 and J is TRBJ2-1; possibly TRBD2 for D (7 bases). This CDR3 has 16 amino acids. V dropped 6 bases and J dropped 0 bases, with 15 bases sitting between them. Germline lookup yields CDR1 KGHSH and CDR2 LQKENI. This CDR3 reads CASSLGGQRSYNEQFF. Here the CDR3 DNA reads TGTGCCAGCTCCTTGGGGGGGCAGCGCTCCTACAATGAGCAGTTCTTC.

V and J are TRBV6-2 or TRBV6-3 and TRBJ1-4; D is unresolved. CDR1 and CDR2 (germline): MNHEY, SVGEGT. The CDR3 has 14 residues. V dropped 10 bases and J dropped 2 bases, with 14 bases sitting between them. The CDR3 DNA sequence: TGTGCCATCGGAGAGGGTCGGACTAATGAAAAACTGTTTTTT. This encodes CAIGEGRTNEKLFF.

Here the CDR3 reads CASSARAEDTEAFF. The CDR3 DNA reads TGTGCCAGCAGCGCCAGGGCTGAGGACACTGAAGCTTTCTTT. The gene calls are TRBV7-2 and TRBJ1-1; D may be TRBD1 (5 bases). The length of the CDR3 is 14 residues. The V and J ends lost 5 bases and 3 bases respectively, with 13 bases between them. CDR1 is SGHTA, CDR2 FQGNSA, per germline.

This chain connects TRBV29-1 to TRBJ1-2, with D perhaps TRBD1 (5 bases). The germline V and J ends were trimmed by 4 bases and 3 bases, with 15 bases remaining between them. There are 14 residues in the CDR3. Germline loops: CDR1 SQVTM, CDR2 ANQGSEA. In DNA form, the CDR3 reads TGCAGCGTTGTAGTCGGAGACAGCCACTATGGCTACACCTTC. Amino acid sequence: CSVVVGDSHYGYTF.

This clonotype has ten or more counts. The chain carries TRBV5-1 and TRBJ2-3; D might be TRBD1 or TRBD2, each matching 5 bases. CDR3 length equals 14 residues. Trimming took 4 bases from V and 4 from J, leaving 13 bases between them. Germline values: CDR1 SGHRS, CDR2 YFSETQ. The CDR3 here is CASSLRDRADTQYF. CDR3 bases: TGCGCCAGCAGCCTACGGGACCGTGCAGATACGCAGTATTTT. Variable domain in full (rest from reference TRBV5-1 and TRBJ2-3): KAGVTQTPRYLIKTRGQQVTLSCSPISGHRSVSWYQQTPGQGLQFLFEYFSETQRNKGNFPGRFSGRQFSNSRSEMNVSTLELGDSALYLCASSLRDRADTQYFGPGTRLTVL.

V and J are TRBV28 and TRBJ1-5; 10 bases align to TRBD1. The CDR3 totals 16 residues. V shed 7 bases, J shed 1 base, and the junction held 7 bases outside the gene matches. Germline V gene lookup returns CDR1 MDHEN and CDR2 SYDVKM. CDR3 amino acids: CASTVTGGMSNQPQHF. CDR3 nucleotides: TGTGCCAGCACCGTGACAGGGGGCATGAGCAATCAGCCCCAGCATTTT.

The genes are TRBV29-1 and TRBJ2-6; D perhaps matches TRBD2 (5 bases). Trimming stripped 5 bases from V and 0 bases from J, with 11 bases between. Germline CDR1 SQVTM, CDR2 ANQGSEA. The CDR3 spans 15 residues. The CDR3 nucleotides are TGCAGCGTTTGGGCTGAGGGCTCTGGGGCCAACGTCCTGACTTTC. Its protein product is CSVWAEGSGANVLTF.

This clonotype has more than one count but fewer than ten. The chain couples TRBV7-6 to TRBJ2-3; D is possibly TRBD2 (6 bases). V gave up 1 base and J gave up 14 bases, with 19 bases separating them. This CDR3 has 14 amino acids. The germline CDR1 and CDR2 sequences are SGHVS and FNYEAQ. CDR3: CASSLDQTSHSRYF. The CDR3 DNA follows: TGTGCCAGCAGCTTAGATCAGACTAGTCATTCACGGTATTTT.

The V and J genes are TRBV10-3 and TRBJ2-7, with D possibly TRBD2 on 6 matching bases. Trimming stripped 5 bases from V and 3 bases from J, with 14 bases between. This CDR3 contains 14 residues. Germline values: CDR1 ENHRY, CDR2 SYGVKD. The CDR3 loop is CAISRDLGRYEQYF. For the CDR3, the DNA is TGTGCCATCAGTCGGGACTTAGGCCGCTACGAGCAGTACTTC.